Included here is one T cell receptor (beta chain) sequence, with context. No antigen is known for it. The sample is drawn from a study of T cells in Graves' hyperthyroidism and ophthalmopathy. Study-wide results and caveats: The blood repertoire included most of the expanded thyroid clonotypes above 0.001.

There were TCR beta CDR3 regions amplified from RNA transcripts. HTBI primers drove first-round RT-PCR of the TCR CDR3. TCRdb recomputed calls from the multiplex PCR reads with MiXCR, one row per CDR3 protein. The sample lists about 260,000 distinct CDR3 sequences, approximately 26% seen once, with approximately 25% in the top ten. The length of the CDR3 is 14 residues. V was clipped by 5 bases and J by 10 bases, with 17 bases between them. Germline CDR1 and CDR2: LNHNV and YYDKDF (reference sequence). Sequences were obtained from blood. The chain is built from TRBV15 and TRBJ2-2, with D maybe TRBD1 (6 bases). The TCR originated in a man aged 40-55 years with Graves' hyperthyroidism that later progressed to Graves' ophthalmopathy. CDR3 sequence (DNA): TGTGCCACCAGCCCCCGGACAGACCCTCTGGAGCTGTTTTTT. It is translated as CATSPRTDPLELFF.